This T cell receptor (beta chain) was recovered during a study of blood T cells in healthy people across ages. General observations from the study: Naive CD4+ cells and diversity were both higher in long-lived donors than in aged donors.

The junction had 4 bases not matched to a gene; V was cut back by 5 bases and J by 3 bases. This CDR3 comprises 14 residues. Germline V gene sequence: CDR1 SGHTA, CDR2 FQGNSA. Regarding this clonotype: Its matching antigen is unknown.

Together with a sample-barcoded 5' primer, a J-beta primer mix was included in a second PCR lasting 7 to 11 cycles. Per-sample output comprised a minimum of 3 million paired-end reads containing CDR3. MiXCR, applied by TCRdb to the 5' RACE reads, yields one record per CDR3 protein. The repertoire holds fewer than 750,000 distinct CDR3 sequences, with roughly half as singletons. The specimen was blood. The chain links TRBV7-2 to TRBJ1-1; the match to TRBD1 covers 9 bases. The origin of this receptor is a woman of 80 years or more in good health. Here the CDR3 reads CASSVWTGDTEAFF. CDR3 coding DNA: TGTGCCAGCAGCGTGTGGACAGGGGACACTGAAGCTTTCTTT. The whole variable domain, remainder taken from reference TRBV7-2 and TRBJ1-1, is GAGVSQSPSNKVTEKGKDVELRCDPISGHTALYWYRQSLGQGLEFLIYFQGNSAPDKSGLPSDRFSAERTGGSVSTLTIQRTQQEDSAVYLCASSVWTGDTEAFFGQGTRLTVV.